The rows below give T cell receptor beta chains drawn from one sample of a study of blood T cell repertoires in COVID-19. Repertoires were generated with immunoSEQ multiplex PCR, while TCRdb's copy carries only in-frame clones and drops some. The table shows 250,000 to 300,000 clones, with under 90% occurring only once. Sequenced material: PBMCs or T cells enriched from blood (not recorded which). These receptors were taken from a woman in her forties or fifties who had been exposed to COVID-19. The CDR3 runs from the conserved cysteine through the conserved F or W. The order of the fields is V gene, D gene, J gene, CDR3 length, clone size, CDR3 DNA, CDR3 protein. D genes are given only for firm matches. Only part of the rows carry a size: once, few, many, or a class if the clone is expanded.

V gene: TRBV18; D gene: .; J gene: TRBJ1-2; CDR3 length: 15; clone size: .; CDR3 DNA: TGTGCCAGCTCACCAACCGCTACCAGACTCTATGGCTACACCTTC; CDR3 protein: CASSPTATRLYGYTF
V gene: TRBV28; D gene: TRBD1; J gene: TRBJ1-4; CDR3 length: 14; clone size: .; CDR3 DNA: TGTGCCAGCAGGACCCCAGGGGGAAGTGAAAAACTGTTTTTT; CDR3 protein: CASRTPGGSEKLFF
V gene: TRBV5-1; D gene: TRBD1; J gene: TRBJ2-4; CDR3 length: 15; clone size: .; CDR3 DNA: TGCGCCAGCACCGCTCGGACAGGGGGCTTAAACATTCAGTACTTC; CDR3 protein: CASTARTGGLNIQYF
V gene: TRBV2; D gene: .; J gene: TRBJ1-4; CDR3 length: 14; clone size: .; CDR3 DNA: TGTGCCAGCAAACAACAGGTCGCGGTTGAAAAACTGTTTTTT; CDR3 protein: CASKQQVAVEKLFF
V gene: TRBV5-6; D gene: .; J gene: TRBJ2-1; CDR3 length: 16; clone size: .; CDR3 DNA: TGTGCCAGCAGCTTGGAGTTCGGGGTTGGGTACAATGAGCAGTTCTTC; CDR3 protein: CASSLEFGVGYNEQFF
V gene: TRBV4-2; D gene: TRBD2; J gene: TRBJ2-5; CDR3 length: 16; clone size: .; CDR3 DNA: TGTGCCAGCAGCCACGGTCAGCGGGGCATACAAGAGACCCAGTACTTC; CDR3 protein: CASSHGQRGIQETQYF
V gene: TRBV21-1; D gene: .; J gene: TRBJ2-4; CDR3 length: 15; clone size: .; CDR3 DNA: TGTGCCAGCAACCCGGAGGGGCAGCGGGGAAACATTCAGTACTTC; CDR3 protein: CASNPEGQRGNIQYF
V gene: TRBV4-1; D gene: .; J gene: TRBJ1-4; CDR3 length: 15; clone size: few; CDR3 DNA: TGCGCCAGCAGCCAAGATTGGCGGCTCGGGGAAAAACTGTTTTTT; CDR3 protein: CASSQDWRLGEKLFF
V gene: TRBV10-3; D gene: .; J gene: TRBJ1-3; CDR3 length: 14; clone size: .; CDR3 DNA: TGTGCCATCAGTGGACAAGTCTCTGGAAACACCATATATTTT; CDR3 protein: CAISGQVSGNTIYF
V gene: TRBV29-1; D gene: TRBD1; J gene: TRBJ2-1; CDR3 length: 12; clone size: .; CDR3 DNA: TGCACCGTAGGGACAGGAGTGGCGGAGCAGTTCTTC; CDR3 protein: CTVGTGVAEQFF
V gene: TRBV28; D gene: .; J gene: TRBJ1-5; CDR3 length: 15; clone size: .; CDR3 DNA: TGTGCCAGCACCCTCGGCTCTAGGGGAAATCAGCCCCAGCATTTT; CDR3 protein: CASTLGSRGNQPQHF
V gene: TRBV28; D gene: .; J gene: TRBJ1-3; CDR3 length: 13; clone size: once; CDR3 DNA: TGTGCCAGCAGGGACAGTTCTGGAAACACCATATATTTT; CDR3 protein: CASRDSSGNTIYF
V gene: TRBV5-4; D gene: TRBD1; J gene: TRBJ1-2; CDR3 length: 14; clone size: once; CDR3 DNA: TGTGCCAGCAGTTCGACAGGGGCATGGGAGGGCTACACCTTC; CDR3 protein: CASSSTGAWEGYTF
V gene: TRBV2; D gene: .; J gene: TRBJ1-4; CDR3 length: 12; clone size: .; CDR3 DNA: TGTGCCAGTAGTTTCTCAGGTGAAAAACTGTTTTTT; CDR3 protein: CASSFSGEKLFF
V gene: TRBV5-1; D gene: .; J gene: TRBJ2-7; CDR3 length: 16; clone size: .; CDR3 DNA: TGCGCCAGCAGCCCATCGACAGGTTCAAGCGCCTACGAGCAGTACTTC; CDR3 protein: CASSPSTGSSAYEQYF
V gene: TRBV27; D gene: .; J gene: TRBJ1-6; CDR3 length: 15; clone size: .; CDR3 DNA: TGTGCCAGCAGTTTATTGAGCTCCTATAATTCACCCCTCCACTTT; CDR3 protein: CASSLLSSYNSPLHF
V gene: TRBV18; D gene: .; J gene: TRBJ1-5; CDR3 length: 15; clone size: .; CDR3 DNA: TGTGCCAGCTCACCGAACAGGGCTGATAGTCAGCCCCAGCATTTT; CDR3 protein: CASSPNRADSQPQHF
V gene: TRBV5-1; D gene: .; J gene: TRBJ2-7; CDR3 length: 12; clone size: .; CDR3 DNA: TGCGCCAGCAGCTTGGCCGGGTGGGAGCAGTACTTC; CDR3 protein: CASSLAGWEQYF
V gene: TRBV13; D gene: TRBD1; J gene: TRBJ2-3; CDR3 length: 15; clone size: .; CDR3 DNA: TGTGCCAGCAGCTTACGGACAGGGGCCACAGATACGCAGTATTTT; CDR3 protein: CASSLRTGATDTQYF
V gene: TRBV5-6; D gene: .; J gene: TRBJ2-1; CDR3 length: 13; clone size: .; CDR3 DNA: TGTGCCAGCAGCTCCCAGGGTAGCTATGAGCAGTTCTTC; CDR3 protein: CASSSQGSYEQFF
V gene: TRBV21-1; D gene: .; J gene: TRBJ1-5; CDR3 length: 16; clone size: once; CDR3 DNA: TGTGCCAGCAGCAAAGTAGGGCAGGGTTACAATCAGCCCCAGCATTTT; CDR3 protein: CASSKVGQGYNQPQHF
V gene: TRBV27; D gene: TRBD1; J gene: TRBJ1-6; CDR3 length: 19; clone size: .; CDR3 DNA: TGTGCCAGCAGTCAACGCCGGGACAGGGGGTCCGTTATTCATTCACCCCTCCACTTT; CDR3 protein: CASSQRRDRGSVIHSPLHF
V gene: TRBV4-1; D gene: TRBD2; J gene: TRBJ2-1; CDR3 length: 18; clone size: .; CDR3 DNA: TGCGCCAGCAGCCTGACTAGCGGGGGGCTTATATCCTACAATGAGCAGTTCTTC; CDR3 protein: CASSLTSGGLISYNEQFF
V gene: TRBV7-8; D gene: TRBD2; J gene: TRBJ2-7; CDR3 length: 14; clone size: .; CDR3 DNA: TGTGCCAGCAGCTTAGTTGCGGGGGGCTACGAGCAGTACTTC; CDR3 protein: CASSLVAGGYEQYF
V gene: TRBV24-1; D gene: .; J gene: TRBJ1-3; CDR3 length: 16; clone size: few; CDR3 DNA: TGTGCCACCAGTGAGTCGCAGGGATCGGCTGGAAACACCATATATTTT; CDR3 protein: CATSESQGSAGNTIYF
V gene: TRBV7-9; D gene: .; J gene: TRBJ1-3; CDR3 length: 16; clone size: few; CDR3 DNA: TGTGCCAGCAGCTTAGCTTCACAGATCTCTGGAAACACCATATATTTT; CDR3 protein: CASSLASQISGNTIYF
V gene: TRBV5-5; D gene: TRBD1; J gene: TRBJ1-2; CDR3 length: 16; clone size: once; CDR3 DNA: TGTGCCAGCAGCGAGGGCGGGACAGGGTTCGGCTATGGCTACACCTTC; CDR3 protein: CASSEGGTGFGYGYTF
V gene: TRBV6-2/TRBV6-3; D gene: TRBD2; J gene: TRBJ2-5; CDR3 length: 16; clone size: .; CDR3 DNA: TGTGCCAGCAGTTCCGTCCCGGGACTAGGATGGGAGACCCAGTACTTC; CDR3 protein: CASSSVPGLGWETQYF
V gene: TRBV5-1; D gene: .; J gene: TRBJ1-5; CDR3 length: 13; clone size: .; CDR3 DNA: TGCGCCAGCAGCTTGCTTGTAGATCAGCCCCAGCATTTT; CDR3 protein: CASSLLVDQPQHF
V gene: TRBV12-3/TRBV12-4; D gene: .; J gene: TRBJ1-5; CDR3 length: 12; clone size: few; CDR3 DNA: TGTGCCAGCAGACTATCCAATCAGCCCCAGCATTTT; CDR3 protein: CASRLSNQPQHF
V gene: TRBV5-1; D gene: .; J gene: TRBJ1-4; CDR3 length: 15; clone size: .; CDR3 DNA: TGCGCCAGCAGGCCCACAGGGTCAACTAATGAAAAACTGTTTTTT; CDR3 protein: CASRPTGSTNEKLFF